Listed here are 15 T cell receptor beta chains from one sample, sequenced in a study of metastatic and nonmetastatic thyroid tumors. TCRdb reprocessed the PCR reads via MiXCR. The sample holds approximately 6,100 clones, 25% to 30% seen once. Until they underwent thyroid surgery, no patient had received any treatment. Material: adjacent normal tissue. The receptor set was obtained from a female donor with papillary thyroid cancer or a benign thyroid nodule (not recorded which). Some clones in this sample may be carry-over from other donors' samples.

This sequence joins TRBV6-1 and TRBJ1-5, with D uncertain. The CDR3 sequence is 13 residues long. The V and J ends lost 2 bases and 7 bases respectively, with 9 bases between them. Germline V lookup: CDR1 MNHNS, CDR2 SASEGT. CDR3 coding DNA: TGTGCCAGCAGTGAACTTTCCTGGCAGCCCCAGCATTTT. It encodes CASSELSWQPQHF.

The chain joins TRBV19 to TRBJ1-6; no clear D. The CDR3 has 14 residues. Trimming removed 5 bases from V and 4 bases from J, with 9 bases in between. The V gene's germline CDR1 is LNHDA and CDR2 SQIVND (reference sequence). This chain's CDR3 is CASSLMGYNSPLHF. CDR3 bases: TGTGCCAGTAGTCTGATGGGGTATAATTCACCCCTCCACTTT.

In its sample, this clone ranks as medium-sized. This sequence joins TRBV12-3 or TRBV12-4 and TRBJ1-2, with no clear D. CDR3 size: 11 residues. Trimming cost V 2 bases and J 7 bases, with 5 bases left between them. Here the CDR3 reads CASSLTLGYTF. CDR3 nucleotide sequence: TGTGCCAGCAGTTTAACTCTTGGCTACACCTTC.

The V and J genes are TRBV20-1 and TRBJ2-7; D call uncertain. The V end lost 6 bases, the J end lost 0 bases, and 9 bases lay between the germline ends. The CDR3 contains 12 residues. Germline V lookup: CDR1 DFQATT, CDR2 SNEGSKA (reference sequence). The DNA for the CDR3 is TGCAGTGCCCGACTGAGCTCCTACGAGCAGTACGTC. It is translated as CSARLSSYEQYV.

The gene calls are TRBV7-3 and TRBJ2-7; D gene ambiguous. In germline, CDR1 is SGHTA, CDR2 FQGTGA. This CDR3 comprises 13 residues. Trimming took off 5 bases at V and 5 bases at J, with 13 bases between the two ends. The CDR3 coding sequence is TGTGCCAGCAGCCCACCTGGCGCAGACGAGCAGTACTTC. Protein: CASSPPGADEQYF.

The chain carries TRBV5-8 and TRBJ2-1, with D perhaps assigned TRBD1 or TRBD2 (5 bases each). The V and J ends lost 5 bases and 13 bases respectively, with 10 bases between them. The CDR3 runs 10 residues. The germline CDR1 and CDR2 sequences are SGHTS and YDEGEE. CDR3 sequence (DNA): TGTGCCAGCAGGGGACGCCAACAGTTCTTC. Amino acids: CASRGRQQFF.

The CDR3 sequence: CASSGRTGVYEQYF. The CDR3 DNA reads as TGTGCCAGCAGCGGGCGGACGGGGGTCTACGAGCAGTACTTC. The gene calls are TRBV12-3 or TRBV12-4 and TRBJ2-7; D possibly corresponds to TRBD2 (6 bases). CDR3 size: 14 residues. V lost 6 bases and J lost 3, with 15 bases in between.

V is TRBV11-3 and J is TRBJ2-7; D unresolved. In germline, CDR1 is SGHNT, CDR2 YENEEA. The CDR3 spans 13 residues. The V and J ends lost 2 bases and 4 bases respectively, with 9 bases between them. This CDR3 reads CASSLSSGYEQYF. CDR3 DNA sequence: TGTGCCAGCAGCTTATCCTCCGGGTACGAGCAGTACTTC.

Concerning this clone: Other DNA sequences in this specimen translate into the identical CDR3. V and J are TRBV6-1 and TRBJ2-3; no clear D gene. Germline loops: CDR1 MNHNS, CDR2 SASEGT. The V end was cut by 7 bases, the J end by 10 bases, with 24 bases between. This CDR3 is 15 amino acids long. This chain's CDR3 is CASKEWGWGYAAQYF. CDR3 in DNA: TGTGCCAGCAAGGAATGGGGATGGGGATACGCGGCGCAGTATTTT.

In its sample, this clone was seen a few times. The chain links TRBV6-1 to TRBJ2-5, with D tentatively TRBD1 (5 bases). Germline CDR1 is MNHNS and CDR2 is SASEGT. The CDR3 loop spans 14 amino acids. Trimming stripped 5 bases from V and 4 bases from J, with 14 bases between. Written as DNA, the CDR3 is TGTGCCAGCAGTCATCGCAGGGATGGAGAGACCCAGTACTTC. Residues: CASSHRRDGETQYF.

By proportion, this clone is medium-sized. This chain connects TRBV4-1 to TRBJ2-7; D is ambiguous. Germline values: CDR1 MGHRA, CDR2 YSYEKL. This CDR3 is built from 14 residues. V dropped 5 bases and J dropped 0 bases, with 11 bases sitting between them. CDR3 nucleotide sequence: TGCGCCAGCAGCTATGGGTTTAGCTCCTACGAGCAGTACTTC. This encodes CASSYGFSSYEQYF.

The chain joins TRBV6-2 or TRBV6-3 to TRBJ1-3; D call uncertain. Trimming left V 7 bases short and J 0 bases short, with 13 bases between. The CDR3 runs to 15 residues. The germline V gene encodes CDR1 MNHEY and CDR2 SVGEGT. The CDR3: CASTDREDSGNTIYF. CDR3 coding DNA: TGTGCCAGCACAGACCGGGAGGACTCTGGAAACACCATATATTTT.

The gene calls are TRBV6-1 and TRBJ1-5, with 7 bases aligning to TRBD1. The J segment lost 7 bases and the V segment lost 6 bases, leaving 9 bases of the junction unmatched. CDR1 and CDR2 (germline): MNHNS, SASEGT. There are 14 residues in the CDR3. CDR3 in amino acids: CASRTGMAGQPQHF. Here the CDR3 DNA reads TGTGCCAGCAGGACAGGGATGGCCGGGCAGCCCCAGCATTTT.

J is TRBJ2-2 and V is TRBV6-5; 7 bases line up with TRBD1. V dropped 0 bases and J dropped 9; count of bases not matched to a gene: 13. In germline, CDR1 is MNHEY, CDR2 SVGAGI. CDR3 length equals 17 residues. This chain's CDR3 is CASSYSTQGWNERELFF. DNA of the CDR3: TGTGCCAGCAGTTACTCGACACAGGGGTGGAATGAACGGGAGCTGTTTTTT.

The table lists this clone with a few counts. The chain recombines TRBV28 with TRBJ1-1; 7 bases are a match to TRBD1. V was clipped by 6 bases and J by 3 bases; unmatched bases: 10. CDR1 and CDR2 from the germline V gene are MDHEN and SYDVKM. The CDR3 sequence is 15 residues long. CDR3 coding DNA: TGTGCCAGCAGGTCAGGCACAGGGGCGTACACTGAAGCTTTCTTT. Translation: CASRSGTGAYTEAFF.